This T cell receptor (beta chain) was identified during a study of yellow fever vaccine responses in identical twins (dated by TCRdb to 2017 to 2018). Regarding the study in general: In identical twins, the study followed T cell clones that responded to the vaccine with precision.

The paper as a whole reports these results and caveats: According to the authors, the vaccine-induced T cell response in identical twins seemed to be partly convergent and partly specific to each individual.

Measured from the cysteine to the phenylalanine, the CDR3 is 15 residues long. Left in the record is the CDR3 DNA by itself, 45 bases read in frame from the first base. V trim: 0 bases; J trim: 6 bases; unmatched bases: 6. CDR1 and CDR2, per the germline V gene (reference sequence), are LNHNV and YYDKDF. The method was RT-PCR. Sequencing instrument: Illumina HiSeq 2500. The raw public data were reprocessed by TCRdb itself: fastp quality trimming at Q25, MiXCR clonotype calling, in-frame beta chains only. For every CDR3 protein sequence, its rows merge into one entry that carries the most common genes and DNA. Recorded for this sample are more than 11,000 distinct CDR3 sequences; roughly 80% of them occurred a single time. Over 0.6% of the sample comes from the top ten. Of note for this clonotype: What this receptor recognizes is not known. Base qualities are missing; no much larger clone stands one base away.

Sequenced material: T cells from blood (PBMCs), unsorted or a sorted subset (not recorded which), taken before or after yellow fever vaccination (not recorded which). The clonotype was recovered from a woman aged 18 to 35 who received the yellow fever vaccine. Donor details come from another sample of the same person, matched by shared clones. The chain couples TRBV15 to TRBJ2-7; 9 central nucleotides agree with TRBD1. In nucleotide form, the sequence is TGTGCCACCAGCAGAGAGACAGGGGGTTTGAGCGAGCAGTACTTC. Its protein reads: CATSRETGGLSEQYF.